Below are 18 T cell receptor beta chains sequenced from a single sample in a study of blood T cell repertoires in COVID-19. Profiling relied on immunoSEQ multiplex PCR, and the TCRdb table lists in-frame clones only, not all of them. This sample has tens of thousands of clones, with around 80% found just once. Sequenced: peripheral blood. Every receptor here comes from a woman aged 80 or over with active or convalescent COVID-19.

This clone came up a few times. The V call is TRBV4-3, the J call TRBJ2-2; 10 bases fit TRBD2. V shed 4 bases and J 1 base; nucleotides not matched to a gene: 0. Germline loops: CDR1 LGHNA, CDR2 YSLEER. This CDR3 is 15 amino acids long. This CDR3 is CASSRTSGNTGELFF. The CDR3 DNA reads TGCGCCAGCAGCCGGACTAGCGGGAACACCGGGGAGCTGTTTTTT.

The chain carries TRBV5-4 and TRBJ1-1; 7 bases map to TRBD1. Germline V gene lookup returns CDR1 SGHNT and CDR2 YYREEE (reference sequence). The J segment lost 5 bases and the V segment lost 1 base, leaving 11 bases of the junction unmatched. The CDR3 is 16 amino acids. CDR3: CASSLPRQGVETEAFF. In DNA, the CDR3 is TGTGCCAGCAGCTTGCCCCGGCAGGGGGTGGAGACTGAAGCTTTCTTT.

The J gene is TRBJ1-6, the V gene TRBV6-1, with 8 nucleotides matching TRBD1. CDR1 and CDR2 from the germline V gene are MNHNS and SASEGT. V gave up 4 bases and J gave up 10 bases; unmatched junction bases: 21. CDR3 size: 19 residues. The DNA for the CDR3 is TGTGCCAGCAGTGTTCCCCCGGGACAGGATACCGGGAGACGATCACCCCTCCACTTT. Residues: CASSVPPGQDTGRRSPLHF.

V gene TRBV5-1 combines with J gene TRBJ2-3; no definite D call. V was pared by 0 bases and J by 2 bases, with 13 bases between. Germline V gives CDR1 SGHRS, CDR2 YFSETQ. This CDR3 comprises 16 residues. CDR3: CASSLVSLSPTDTQYF. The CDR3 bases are TGCGCCAGCAGCTTGGTTAGTCTGAGTCCCACAGATACGCAGTATTTT.

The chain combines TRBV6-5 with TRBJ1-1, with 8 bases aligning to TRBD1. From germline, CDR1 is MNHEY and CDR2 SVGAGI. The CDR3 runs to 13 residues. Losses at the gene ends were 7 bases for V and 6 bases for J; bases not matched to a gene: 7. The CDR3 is CASKNRGIAEAFF. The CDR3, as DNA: TGTGCCAGCAAAAACAGGGGGATCGCTGAAGCTTTCTTT.

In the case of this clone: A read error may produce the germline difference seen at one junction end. In DNA form, the CDR3 reads TGCGCCCGCAGCTCGCCTGCGGGGGGGGCCTTAAATGAAAAACTGTTTTTT. This translates into CARSSPAGGALNEKLFF. The rearrangement joins TRBV5-1 to TRBJ1-4; a weak D match, TRBD1 (6 bases). This CDR3 has 17 amino acids. Germline V gene data show CDR1 as SGHRS and CDR2 as YFSETQ.

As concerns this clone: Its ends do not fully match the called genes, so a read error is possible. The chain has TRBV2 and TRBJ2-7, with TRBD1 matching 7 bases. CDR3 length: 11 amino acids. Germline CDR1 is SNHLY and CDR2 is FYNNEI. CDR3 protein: CASRPAGTADF. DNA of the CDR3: TGTGCCAGCAGGCCTGCCGGGACAGCGGACTTC. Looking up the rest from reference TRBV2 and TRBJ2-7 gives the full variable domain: EPEVTQTPSHQVTQMGQEVILRCVPISNHLYFYWYRQILGQKVEFLVSFYNNEISEKSEIFDDQFSVERPDGSNFTLKIRSTKLEDSAMYFCASRPAGTADFGPGTRLTVT.

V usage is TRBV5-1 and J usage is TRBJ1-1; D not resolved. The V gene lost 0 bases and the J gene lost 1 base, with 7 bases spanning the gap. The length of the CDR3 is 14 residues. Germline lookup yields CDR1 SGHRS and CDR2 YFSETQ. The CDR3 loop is CASSLDSSNTEAFF. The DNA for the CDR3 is TGCGCCAGCAGCTTGGACAGCTCGAACACTGAAGCTTTCTTT.

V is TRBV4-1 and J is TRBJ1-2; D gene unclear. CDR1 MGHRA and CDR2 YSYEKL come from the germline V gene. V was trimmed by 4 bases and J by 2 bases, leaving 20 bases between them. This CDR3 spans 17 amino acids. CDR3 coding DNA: TGCGCCAGCAGCCCAACCCAATCGAACACAGAAAACTATGGCTACACCTTC. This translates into CASSPTQSNTENYGYTF.

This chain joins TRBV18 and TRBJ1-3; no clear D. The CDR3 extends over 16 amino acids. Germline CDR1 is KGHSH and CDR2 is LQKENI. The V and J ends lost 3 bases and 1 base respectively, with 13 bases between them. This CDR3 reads CASSPGGIGSGNTIYF. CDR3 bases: TGTGCCAGCTCACCGGGAGGCATAGGGTCTGGAAACACCATATATTTT.

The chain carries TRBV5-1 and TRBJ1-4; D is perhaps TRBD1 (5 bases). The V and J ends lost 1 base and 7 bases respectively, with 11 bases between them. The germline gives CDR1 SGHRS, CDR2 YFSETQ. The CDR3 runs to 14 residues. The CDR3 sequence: CASSLQGGFEKLFF. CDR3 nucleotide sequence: TGCGCCAGCAGCTTGCAGGGCGGTTTTGAAAAACTGTTTTTT.

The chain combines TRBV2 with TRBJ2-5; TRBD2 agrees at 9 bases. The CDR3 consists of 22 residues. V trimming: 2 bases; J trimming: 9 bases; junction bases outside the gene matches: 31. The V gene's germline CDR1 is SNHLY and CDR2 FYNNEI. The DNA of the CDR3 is TGTGCCAGCAGTGAAAGGTCGCCAGCAGCAGGTCAAGCGGGGGGCACCAAGAGGGCCCAGTACTTC. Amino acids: CASSERSPAAGQAGGTKRAQYF.

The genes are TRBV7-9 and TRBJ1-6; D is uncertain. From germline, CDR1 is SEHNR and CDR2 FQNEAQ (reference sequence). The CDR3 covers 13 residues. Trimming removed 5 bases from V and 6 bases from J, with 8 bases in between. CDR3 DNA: TGTGCCAGCAGCCCGGTCCCTAATTCACCCCTCCACTTT. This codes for CASSPVPNSPLHF.

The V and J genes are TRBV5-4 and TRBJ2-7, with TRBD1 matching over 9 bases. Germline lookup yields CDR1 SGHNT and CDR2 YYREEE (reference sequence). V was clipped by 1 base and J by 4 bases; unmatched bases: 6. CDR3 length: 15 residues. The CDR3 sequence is CASSLPGQGSYEQYF. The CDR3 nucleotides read TGTGCCAGCAGCTTGCCGGGACAGGGTTCTTACGAGCAGTACTTC.

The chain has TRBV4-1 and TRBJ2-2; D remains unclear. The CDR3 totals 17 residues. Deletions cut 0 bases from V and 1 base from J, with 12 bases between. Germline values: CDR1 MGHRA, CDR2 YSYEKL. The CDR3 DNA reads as TGCGCCAGCAGCCAAGAATTTGAGATGTTGAACACCGGGGAGCTGTTTTTT. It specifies CASSQEFEMLNTGELFF.

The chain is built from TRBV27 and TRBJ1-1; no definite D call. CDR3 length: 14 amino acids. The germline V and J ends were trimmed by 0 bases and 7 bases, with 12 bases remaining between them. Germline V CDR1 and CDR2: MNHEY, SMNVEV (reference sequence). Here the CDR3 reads CASSLSSELNEAFF. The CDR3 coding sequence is TGTGCCAGCAGTTTATCGTCCGAACTCAATGAAGCTTTCTTT.

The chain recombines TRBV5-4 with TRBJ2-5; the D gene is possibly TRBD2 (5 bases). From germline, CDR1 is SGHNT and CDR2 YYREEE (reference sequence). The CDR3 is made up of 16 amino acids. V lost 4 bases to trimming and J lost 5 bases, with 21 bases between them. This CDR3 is CASSPADSPDGETQYF. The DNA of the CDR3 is TGTGCCAGCAGCCCTGCGGACTCCCCGGACGGGGAGACCCAGTACTTC.

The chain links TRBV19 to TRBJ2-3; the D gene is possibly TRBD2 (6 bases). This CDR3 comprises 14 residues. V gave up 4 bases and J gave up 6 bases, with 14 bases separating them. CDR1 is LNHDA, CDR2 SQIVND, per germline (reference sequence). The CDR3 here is CASSSGAWLDTQYF. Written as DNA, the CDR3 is TGTGCCAGTAGTAGCGGGGCATGGCTTGATACGCAGTATTTT.